The 29 T cell receptor beta chains in this list originate from one sample, sequenced in a study of post-analysis software for immune sequencing data. Overall study results and limits: Included in a set of roughly five TRBV segments more frequent in patients than controls were TRBV5-6, TRBV5-1 and TRBV20-1.

Prepared libraries of TCR beta cDNA carried unique molecular identifiers. TCRdb reprocessed the PCR reads with MiXCR, giving one entry per CDR3 protein. Among 800,000 to 950,000 distinct CDR3 sequences listed, roughly half were seen once. The antigens for these receptors are not known. The sample was blood. These receptors all come from a girl between 5 and 17 years old with multiple sclerosis.

The J gene is TRBJ2-3, the V gene TRBV4-1, with 12 nucleotides matching TRBD2. The CDR3 contains 18 residues. CDR1 is MGHRA, CDR2 YSYEKL, per germline. V lost 2 bases to trimming and J lost 6 bases; unmatched junction nucleotides: 12. In DNA form, the CDR3 reads TGCGCCAGCAGCCAACCTGGAGCTAGCGGGGGGGCGAGGGATACGCAGTATTTT. Protein: CASSQPGASGGARDTQYF.

J is TRBJ2-5 and V is TRBV6-2 or TRBV6-3; TRBD2 matches at 9 bases. CDR3 length: 16 amino acids. Germline CDR1 reads MNHEY; CDR2 reads SVGEGT. V was clipped by 2 bases and J by 2 bases; unmatched bases: 6. CDR3 residues: CASSYKLAGEQETQYF. As DNA, the CDR3 is TGTGCCAGCAGTTACAAGTTAGCGGGAGAGCAAGAGACCCAGTACTTC.

About this clonotype itself: At one of its ends the junction is not consistent with the germline gene, which may arise from a read error. V gene TRBV3-1 combines with J gene TRBJ2-3; possible D gene TRBD2, 6 bases. Germline V gene lookup returns CDR1 LGHDT and CDR2 YNNKEL (reference sequence). The CDR3 runs to 16 residues. The CDR3 loop is CASSPRGSGRTDTQYF. Here the CDR3 DNA reads TGCGCCAGCAGCCCCCGGGGGAGCGGACGCACAGATACGCAGTATTTT.

The CDR3 loop reads CSVEDPGQGKGSDTQYF. CDR3 in DNA: TGCAGCGTTGAAGATCCCGGACAGGGAAAGGGGTCAGATACGCAGTATTTT. The chain has TRBV29-1 and TRBJ2-3; 8 nucleotides align to TRBD1. J was trimmed by 4 bases and V by 0 bases; bases with no gene match: 12. The V gene's germline CDR1 is SQVTM and CDR2 ANQGSEA. The CDR3 spans 17 residues.

This clonotype has more than one count but fewer than ten. This chain joins TRBV20-1 and TRBJ2-5; 8 nucleotides line up with TRBD1. With V trimmed by 6 bases and J by 4 bases, 13 bases remained unmatched. Germline CDR1 and CDR2: DFQATT and SNEGSKA (reference sequence). The CDR3 sequence is 15 residues long. For the CDR3, the DNA is TGCAGTGCCAAAAGACAGGGGAGGCTAGGAGAGACCCAGTACTTC. As protein: CSAKRQGRLGETQYF.

This chain uses TRBV29-1 with TRBJ2-4; D is unresolved. The V end lost 4 bases, the J end lost 9 bases, and 16 bases lay between the germline ends. Germline V gives CDR1 SQVTM, CDR2 ANQGSEA. The CDR3 loop spans 13 amino acids. The CDR3 here is CSVVIGRWSIQYF. CDR3 nucleotide sequence: TGCAGCGTTGTTATTGGCAGGTGGAGCATTCAGTACTTC.

CDR3 loop: CASSAATGGGNEQYF. Written as DNA, the CDR3 is TGCGCCAGCAGCGCTGCAACAGGGGGCGGCAACGAGCAGTACTTC. J is TRBJ2-7 and V is TRBV5-1; 9 bases line up with TRBD1. With 4 bases clipped from V and 5 bases from J, the junction kept 10 bases outside the gene matches. CDR1 is SGHRS and CDR2 is YFSETQ in the germline V gene. The CDR3 length is 15 residues.

This sequence joins TRBV6-5 and TRBJ1-2; 8 nucleotides match TRBD1. Germline loops: CDR1 MNHEY, CDR2 SVGAGI. Trimming at V came to 6 bases and at J to 7 bases, leaving 1 base not matched to a gene. CDR3 length equals 11 residues. The CDR3: CASRTGVGYTF. The CDR3 DNA reads as TGTGCCAGCAGGACAGGGGTTGGCTACACCTTC.

This clonotype was seen only once. CDR3 in DNA: TGTGCCAGCAGTTTAGGAGGGCCTATAAGCTCCTACGAGCAGTACTTC. The encoded protein is CASSLGGPISSYEQYF. The V gene is TRBV12-3 or TRBV12-4, the J gene TRBJ2-7; tentative D call: TRBD2 (5 bases). The CDR3 totals 16 residues. Trimming shortened V by 1 base and J by 0 bases, and 13 bases separated the two germline ends.

The chain carries TRBV5-1 and TRBJ1-2; 7 positions match TRBD1. The CDR3 is made up of 14 amino acids. Germline V gene data show CDR1 as SGHRS and CDR2 as YFSETQ. The V segment lost 6 bases and the J segment 3 bases; nucleotides outside the gene matches: 8. The CDR3 sequence is CASTWTGADYGYTF. In DNA, the CDR3 is TGCGCCAGCACTTGGACAGGAGCCGACTATGGCTACACCTTC.

This chain uses TRBV5-1 with TRBJ1-2; D perhaps matches TRBD1 (6 bases). Germline CDR1 is SGHRS and CDR2 is YFSETQ. The CDR3 spans 13 residues. Trimming stripped 2 bases from V and 8 bases from J, with 13 bases between. The CDR3 protein is CASSFTGFYGYTF. The CDR3 nucleotides read TGCGCCAGCAGCTTCACAGGGTTTTACGGCTACACCTTC.

This clonotype was counted only a few times. The CDR3 DNA reads TGTGCCAGCAGTTCCAGGGGGTCCCCCCACTATGGCTACACCTTC. This sequence encodes CASSSRGSPHYGYTF. The J gene is TRBJ1-2, the V gene TRBV12-3 or TRBV12-4; 7 bases map to TRBD1. V was pared by 4 bases and J by 3 bases, with 8 bases of the junction left unmatched. This CDR3 comprises 15 residues.

The CDR3 DNA follows: TGTGCCAGCAGCTTAGCTTCAGGACTAGCGGATAGCTCCTACAATGAGCAGTTCTTC. Its protein is CASSLASGLADSSYNEQFF. The chain has TRBV7-8 and TRBJ2-1; TRBD2 agrees at 10 bases. J gave up 0 bases and V 0 bases, and 8 bases lay outside the gene matches. This CDR3 has 19 amino acids. In germline, CDR1 is SGHVS, CDR2 FQNEAQ.

The chain employs TRBV27 and TRBJ2-5, with 7 bases identical to TRBD1. Germline assignment: CDR1 MNHEY and CDR2 SMNVEV (reference sequence). This CDR3 region has 14 residues. V lost 3 bases, J lost 5 bases, and 6 bases stayed unmatched. For the CDR3, the DNA is TGTGCCAGCAGTTTGGATTACAGGGGTGAGACCCAGTACTTC. This translates into CASSLDYRGETQYF.

This chain uses TRBV29-1 with TRBJ2-7; D unclear. V lost 2 bases and J lost 9, with 26 bases in between. The germline gives CDR1 SQVTM, CDR2 ANQGSEA. The CDR3 extends over 16 amino acids. The CDR3 DNA reads TGCAGCGTTGAAATGGGCAGCCCCACCGTGGCCACTGGGCAGTACTTC. Translating gives CSVEMGSPTVATGQYF.

The chain recombines TRBV7-3 with TRBJ2-1, with D possibly called TRBD1 or TRBD2 (5 bases each). Germline-derived CDR1 and CDR2 are SGHTA and FQGTGA. The V end lost 5 bases, the J end lost 0 bases, and 20 bases lay between the germline ends. The CDR3 is 18 residues long. CDR3 sequence (DNA): TGTGCCAGCAGCCCTCACGGACATCCTACTAGCTCCTACAATGAGCAGTTCTTC. It translates to CASSPHGHPTSSYNEQFF. Together with reference TRBV7-3 and TRBJ2-1, the CDR3 gives the full variable domain: GAGVSQTPSNKVTEKGKYVELRCDPISGHTALYWYRQSLGQGPEFLIYFQGTGAADDSGLPNDRFFAVRPEGSVSTLKIQRTERGDSAVYLCASSPHGHPTSSYNEQFFGPGTRLTVL.

V is TRBV5-1 and J is TRBJ2-1, with TRBD1 as a possible D gene (5 bases). Germline CDR1 SGHRS, CDR2 YFSETQ. V was clipped by 3 bases and J by 2 bases, with 15 bases between them. This CDR3 has 16 residues. The CDR3 loop reads CASSSREKATYNEQFF. CDR3 DNA sequence: TGCGCCAGCAGCTCCAGGGAAAAGGCGACCTACAATGAGCAGTTCTTC.

The chain has TRBV28 and TRBJ2-1; 13 positions match TRBD2. In germline, CDR1 is MDHEN, CDR2 SYDVKM. The CDR3 consists of 23 residues. V lost 3 bases and J lost 0; bases outside the gene matches: 20. The CDR3 loop reads CASSFIVGHIPTSGGSSYNEQFF. Written as DNA, the CDR3 is TGTGCCAGCAGTTTTATCGTGGGACACATCCCGACTAGCGGGGGGAGCTCCTACAATGAGCAGTTCTTC.

This chain connects TRBV24-1 to TRBJ2-1; 10 bases fit TRBD2. The CDR3 loop spans 16 amino acids. Trimming at V came to 4 bases and at J to 0 bases, leaving 2 bases not matched to a gene. Germline CDR1 is KGHDR and CDR2 is SFDVKD. The CDR3 spells CATSDASGSSYNEQFF. CDR3 nucleotide sequence: TGTGCCACCAGTGACGCTAGCGGGAGCTCCTACAATGAGCAGTTCTTC.

The rearrangement joins TRBV5-1 to TRBJ2-1; 10 nucleotides line up with TRBD2. This CDR3 has 16 residues. V trimming: 3 bases; J trimming: 5 bases; junction bases outside the gene matches: 8. CDR1 is SGHRS, CDR2 YFSETQ, per germline. CDR3 sequence reads: CASSSKGLASNNEQFF. DNA for the CDR3: TGCGCCAGCAGCTCCAAGGGACTAGCGAGTAACAATGAGCAGTTCTTC.

J is TRBJ2-5 and V is TRBV4-1; 8 nucleotides align to TRBD2. Germline loops: CDR1 MGHRA, CDR2 YSYEKL. The V gene end was trimmed by 1 base and the J gene end by 7 bases; junction bases not matched to a gene: 8. This CDR3 has 15 amino acids. The CDR3 here is CASSQAGGPEGTQYF. The DNA of the CDR3 is TGCGCCAGCAGCCAAGCGGGGGGGCCGGAAGGGACCCAGTACTTC.

As DNA, the CDR3 is TGTGCCAGCAGTTTAGGCCGGGACTCGGGCTACACCTTC. This gives the protein CASSLGRDSGYTF. V is TRBV12-3 or TRBV12-4 and J is TRBJ1-2; D possibly corresponds to TRBD1 (5 bases). The CDR3 is 13 residues long. The V end was cut by 1 base, the J end by 8 bases, with 11 bases between.

Concerning this clonotype itself: The junction departs from the called germline gene at one end, perhaps through a read error. The chain employs TRBV6-2 or TRBV6-3 and TRBJ1-1, with 9 bases matching TRBD1. Germline loops: CDR1 MNHEY, CDR2 SVGEGT. The CDR3 runs to 14 residues. CDR3 in DNA: TGTACCAGCAGCCAAACAGGGGGCGGCACTGAAGCTTTCTTT. Its protein product is CTSSQTGGGTEAFF.

The chain has TRBV12-3 or TRBV12-4 and TRBJ2-7, with D uncertain. The last part of the DNA fits TRBJ2-5 better; the J call may be wrong. This CDR3 spans 12 amino acids. In DNA form, the CDR3 reads TGTGCCAGCAGCCCCGAAAGAGGGACCCAGTACTTC. As protein: CASSPERGTQYF.

This chain connects TRBV5-5 to TRBJ2-1; D call uncertain. Trimming took 0 bases from V and 9 from J, leaving 4 bases between them. This CDR3 spans 11 amino acids. Germline V lookup: CDR1 SGHKS, CDR2 YYEKEE (reference sequence). CDR3 sequence reads: CASSLVAEQFF. CDR3 nucleotide sequence: TGTGCCAGCAGCTTGGTTGCTGAGCAGTTCTTC.

V and J are TRBV9 and TRBJ2-1; 16 bases align to TRBD2. V lost 0 bases, J lost 7 bases, and 10 bases stayed unmatched. Germline V gene data show CDR1 as SGDLS and CDR2 as YYNGEE. The CDR3 totals 19 residues. The chain's CDR3 is CASSVGGLAGGTSTNEQFF. CDR3 nucleotides: TGTGCCAGCAGCGTAGGGGGACTAGCGGGGGGGACCTCTACAAATGAGCAGTTCTTC.

The chain recombines TRBV7-9 with TRBJ2-4; D is tentatively TRBD1 or TRBD2 (5 bases each). The V gene lost 3 bases and the J gene lost 0 bases, with 15 bases spanning the gap. The CDR3 is 17 residues long. Germline assignment: CDR1 SEHNR and CDR2 FQNEAQ (reference sequence). Written as DNA, the CDR3 is TGTGCCAGCAGCTTCGACGGGGCGGGCCGAGCCAAAAACATTCAGTACTTC. Translating gives CASSFDGAGRAKNIQYF.

The chain couples TRBV20-1 to TRBJ2-1, with no clear D. With 0 bases removed from V and 5 bases from J, the gap between germline ends came to 11 bases. The CDR3 is 14 residues long. Per the germline V gene, CDR1 is DFQATT and CDR2 is SNEGSKA (reference sequence). DNA for the CDR3: TGCAGTGCTAGAGACTCGATGGCTCACAATGAGCAGTTCTTC. Translating it yields CSARDSMAHNEQFF.

The table lists this clonotype with a few counts. The chain combines TRBV9 with TRBJ1-6; possibly TRBD1 for D (6 bases). CDR1 is SGDLS and CDR2 is YYNGEE in the germline V gene. The length of the CDR3 is 15 residues. The germline V and J ends were trimmed by 3 bases and 14 bases, with 21 bases remaining between them. CDR3: CASSGSPDRRYALHF. CDR3 coding DNA: TGTGCCAGCAGCGGTTCCCCTGACAGGAGGTACGCCCTCCACTTT.